This entry lists 23 T cell receptor beta chains sequenced from one sample in a study of blood T cell repertoires in COVID-19. Clones were read by immunoSEQ multiplex PCR, and TCRdb kept only the in-frame ones, dropping some. Of about 54,000 clones listed, 90% to 95% are singletons. The sample taken for sequencing was peripheral blood. These receptors all come from a man in his forties or fifties with acute or convalescent COVID-19.

This chain joins TRBV7-2 and TRBJ2-1, with TRBD2 identical over 11 bases. The CDR3 is made up of 15 amino acids. CDR1 is SGHTA and CDR2 is FQGNSA in the germline V gene. V gave up 2 bases and J gave up 7 bases; unmatched junction bases: 4. The CDR3 bases are TGTGCCAGCAGCTTAATCACTAGCGGGAGAAATGAGCAGTTCTTC. Amino acids: CASSLITSGRNEQFF. The entire variable domain, with the rest obtained from reference TRBV7-2 and TRBJ2-1, is as follows: GAGVSQSPSNKVTEKGKDVELRCDPISGHTALYWYRQSLGQGLEFLIYFQGNSAPDKSGLPSDRFSAERTGGSVSTLTIQRTQQEDSAVYLCASSLITSGRNEQFFGPGTRLTVL.

The chain employs TRBV5-4 and TRBJ2-2, with TRBD1 matching over 9 bases. J was trimmed by 6 bases and V by 4 bases; bases with no gene match: 13. CDR3 size: 17 residues. From germline, CDR1 is SGHNT and CDR2 YYREEE (reference sequence). The CDR3 DNA sequence: TGTGCCAGCAGCGAGTTCTCCGGGACAGGGTTCCCCGGGGAGCTGTTTTTT. Amino acids: CASSEFSGTGFPGELFF.

The V and J genes are TRBV29-1 and TRBJ2-5; no clear D gene. The CDR3 covers 12 residues. From germline, CDR1 is SQVTM and CDR2 ANQGSEA. V lost 5 bases to trimming and J lost 4 bases, with 11 bases between them. This chain's CDR3 is CSVNLGPETQYF. In nucleotides, the CDR3 is TGCAGCGTTAACCTGGGCCCAGAGACCCAGTACTTC.

J is TRBJ2-7 and V is TRBV18; 9 nucleotides line up with TRBD2. Losses at the gene ends were 3 bases for V and 5 bases for J; bases not matched to a gene: 11. The CDR3 sequence is 16 residues long. CDR1 is KGHSH and CDR2 is LQKENI in the germline V gene. CDR3 DNA: TGTGCCAGCTCACCGACTAAAGCGGGAGGTGGGAACGAGCAGTACTTC. Translation gives CASSPTKAGGGNEQYF.

The V and J genes are TRBV6-4 and TRBJ1-2; D possibly corresponds to TRBD1 (6 bases). Germline CDR1 reads MRHNA; CDR2 reads SNTAGT. Deletions cut 5 bases from V and 6 bases from J, with 13 bases between. The CDR3 length is 13 residues. CDR3 DNA: TGTGCCAGCAGTTCCCCCGGGACACATGGCTACACCTTC. Amino acid sequence: CASSSPGTHGYTF.

The genes are TRBV6-6 and TRBJ2-1; 7 nucleotides agree with TRBD2. The junction had 11 bases not matched to a gene; V was cut back by 6 bases and J by 3 bases. There are 16 residues in the CDR3. Germline V gene data show CDR1 as MNHNY and CDR2 as SVGAGI (reference sequence). The CDR3 sequence: CASRGSGGVGYNEQFF. CDR3 sequence (DNA): TGTGCCAGCAGGGGGTCGGGGGGAGTAGGCTACAATGAGCAGTTCTTC.

CDR3 sequence (DNA): TGTGCCAGCAGCATGGGACTAGCGGCAGACAATGAGCAGTTCTTC. It translates to CASSMGLAADNEQFF. The chain links TRBV11-3 to TRBJ2-1, with 11 nucleotides matching TRBD2. Germline loops: CDR1 SGHNT, CDR2 YENEEA. The V and J ends lost 5 bases and 5 bases, in that order; junction bases with no gene match: 5. CDR3 length: 15 amino acids.

The table lists this clone with a count of one. This sequence joins TRBV28 and TRBJ2-1, with D possibly TRBD1 on 6 matching bases. V was clipped by 6 bases and J by 9 bases, with 9 bases between them. There are 11 residues in the CDR3. From germline, CDR1 is MDHEN and CDR2 SYDVKM. DNA for the CDR3: TGTGCCAGCAGGCTAGGGGGTGAGCAGTTCTTC. This sequence encodes CASRLGGEQFF.

The gene calls are TRBV6-5 and TRBJ2-7, with 9 bases identical to TRBD1. The CDR3 runs to 14 residues. Per the germline V gene, CDR1 is MNHEY and CDR2 is SVGAGI. Trimming removed 6 bases from V and 5 bases from J; junction bases left unmatched: 8. CDR3 amino acids: CASRNTGGLDEQYF. The DNA for the CDR3 is TGTGCCAGCAGAAATACAGGGGGCCTCGACGAGCAGTACTTC.

This chain joins TRBV19 and TRBJ2-3; 9 positions match TRBD2. The CDR3 runs to 16 residues. The J segment lost 4 bases and the V segment lost 1 base, leaving 6 bases of the junction unmatched. Per germline, CDR1 LNHDA and CDR2 SQIVND (reference sequence). The DNA for the CDR3 is TGTGCCAGTAGTATAGTTGCGGGAGGGGGAGCAGATACGCAGTATTTT. This encodes CASSIVAGGGADTQYF.

The J gene is TRBJ1-2, the V gene TRBV9, with TRBD1 matching over 8 bases. The CDR3 has 13 amino acids. The germline V gene encodes CDR1 SGDLS and CDR2 YYNGEE. Trimming cost V 3 bases and J 8 bases; bases outside gene matches: 6. CDR3 sequence (DNA): TGTGCCAGCAGCGGCGGGACAGGCGGGGGCTACACCTTC. Protein: CASSGGTGGGYTF.

The V gene is TRBV9, the J gene TRBJ1-1; a possible D gene is TRBD1 (5 bases). CDR1 is SGDLS and CDR2 is YYNGEE in the germline V gene. Trimming shortened V by 0 bases and J by 0 bases, and 12 bases separated the two germline ends. The CDR3 covers 16 residues. CDR3: CASSVVPGGMNTEAFF. As DNA, the CDR3 is TGTGCCAGCAGCGTAGTTCCGGGGGGGATGAACACTGAAGCTTTCTTT.

The V call is TRBV30, the J call TRBJ2-1, with 11 bases fitting TRBD2. The CDR3 extends over 14 amino acids. CDR1 GTSNPN and CDR2 SVGIG come from the germline V gene (reference sequence). J was trimmed by 9 bases and V by 1 base; bases with no gene match: 5. For the CDR3, the DNA is TGTGCCTGGAGTGGACTAGCGGGAATTAGTGAGCAGTTCTTC. Encoded protein: CAWSGLAGISEQFF.

V and J are TRBV4-3 and TRBJ2-2, with D uncertain. Trimming took off 2 bases at V and 1 base at J, with 11 bases between the two ends. The CDR3 loop spans 16 amino acids. Germline V gene data show CDR1 as LGHNA and CDR2 as YSLEER. The CDR3 nucleotides are TGCGCCAGCAGCCAACGATACTGGTTGAACACCGGGGAGCTGTTTTTT. It translates to CASSQRYWLNTGELFF.

The chain is built from TRBV5-4 and TRBJ2-7, with 9 bases lining up with TRBD1. This CDR3 spans 14 amino acids. Trimming at V came to 4 bases and at J to 5 bases, leaving 7 bases not matched to a gene. Germline loops: CDR1 SGHNT, CDR2 YYREEE (reference sequence). The CDR3 DNA reads as TGTGCCAGCAGCCCGGACAGGGGTGTACACGAGCAGTACTTC. Its translation is CASSPDRGVHEQYF.

V gene TRBV6-4 combines with J gene TRBJ2-3; TRBD1 agrees at 9 bases. V shed 6 bases and J 6 bases; nucleotides not matched to a gene: 7. The V gene's germline CDR1 is MRHNA and CDR2 SNTAGT. This CDR3 region has 14 residues. The CDR3 DNA reads as TGTGCCAGCAGATCCGGGACAGGGTCGGATACGCAGTATTTT. Translating it yields CASRSGTGSDTQYF.

This clone has just one count. This rearrangement joins TRBV10-1 to TRBJ2-1; TRBD2 aligns across 9 bases. With V trimmed by 6 bases and J by 4 bases, 7 bases remained unmatched. Looked up from germline, CDR1 is WNHNN and CDR2 is SYGVQD (reference sequence). CDR3 length: 15 residues. The CDR3 protein is CASSPPSGIYNEQFF. The CDR3 region has the DNA TGCGCCAGCAGCCCTCCTAGCGGGATTTACAATGAGCAGTTCTTC.

The J gene is TRBJ2-2, the V gene TRBV6-2 or TRBV6-3; 10 positions match TRBD2. Unmatched junction bases numbered 7, after V lost 0 bases and J lost 6 bases. From germline, CDR1 is MNHEY and CDR2 SVGEGT. The CDR3 sequence is 17 residues long. In DNA form, the CDR3 reads TGTGCCAGCAGTTACTCCTCCAGCGGGAGGGATGCCGGGGAGCTGTTTTTT. Amino acids: CASSYSSSGRDAGELFF.

This clone was counted a single time. As DNA, the CDR3 is TGTGCCACCAGCAGAGGGACTAGCGGTATGGGACTACACCGGGGATTATTTTTT. It yields the protein CATSRGTSGMGLHRGLFF. The J gene is TRBJ2-2, the V gene TRBV15; 10 bases align to TRBD2. This CDR3 has 18 amino acids. V gave up 1 base and J gave up 17 bases; unmatched junction bases: 22. Germline V CDR1 and CDR2: LNHNV, YYDKDF (reference sequence).

This clone was seen once. The chain couples TRBV15 to TRBJ1-2, with TRBD1 identical over 11 bases. The CDR3 totals 14 residues. CDR1 is LNHNV and CDR2 is YYDKDF in the germline V gene (reference sequence). The V and J ends lost 1 base and 7 bases, in that order; junction bases with no gene match: 2. The CDR3 DNA reads as TGTGCCACCAGCAGAGGGGACAGGGGGTTTGGCTACACCTTC. This gives the protein CATSRGDRGFGYTF.

This clone was counted between two and nine times. V and J are TRBV27 and TRBJ1-5; 11 nucleotides agree with TRBD1. The V segment lost 5 bases and the J segment 4 bases; nucleotides outside the gene matches: 4. This CDR3 contains 15 residues. Germline V lookup: CDR1 MNHEY, CDR2 SMNVEV (reference sequence). Here the CDR3 DNA reads TGTGCCAGCAGTCCCGGGACAGGGGGGAATCAGCCCCAGCATTTT. Amino acid sequence: CASSPGTGGNQPQHF.

The V and J genes are TRBV3-1 (or the pseudogene TRBV3-2) and TRBJ1-6, with D possibly matching TRBD1 (6 bases). Germline-derived CDR1 and CDR2 are LGHDT and YNNKEL (reference sequence). V was pared by 5 bases and J by 7 bases, with 18 bases between. The CDR3 is made up of 16 amino acids. The CDR3 DNA follows: TGTGCCAGCAGCAAACCACAGGGAATTAGGAATTCACCCCTCCACTTT. This encodes CASSKPQGIRNSPLHF.

The genes are TRBV27 and TRBJ1-6; tentative D call: TRBD1 (5 bases). Trimming took 3 bases from V and 9 from J, leaving 15 bases between them. Germline V CDR1 and CDR2: MNHEY, SMNVEV (reference sequence). The CDR3 is 15 amino acids. In DNA form, the CDR3 reads TGTGCCAGCAGTTTTTGGAAGGGCGGGGGTTCACCCCTCCACTTT. Its protein product is CASSFWKGGGSPLHF.